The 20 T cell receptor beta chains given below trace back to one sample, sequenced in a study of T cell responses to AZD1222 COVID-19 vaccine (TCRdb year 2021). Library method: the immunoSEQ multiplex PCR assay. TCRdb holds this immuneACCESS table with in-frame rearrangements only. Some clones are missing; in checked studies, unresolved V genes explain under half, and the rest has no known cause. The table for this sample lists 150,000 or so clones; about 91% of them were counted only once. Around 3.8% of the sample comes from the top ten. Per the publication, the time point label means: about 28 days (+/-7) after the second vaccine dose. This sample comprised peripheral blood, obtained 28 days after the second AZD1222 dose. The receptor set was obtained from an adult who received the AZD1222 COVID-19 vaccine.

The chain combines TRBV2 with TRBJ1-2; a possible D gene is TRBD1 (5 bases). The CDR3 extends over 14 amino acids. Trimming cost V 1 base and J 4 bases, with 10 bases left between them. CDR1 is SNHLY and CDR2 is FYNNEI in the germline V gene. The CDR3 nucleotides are TGTGCCAGCAGTGAAGTGACAGCCCGCTATGGCTACACCTTC. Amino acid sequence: CASSEVTARYGYTF.

As DNA, the CDR3 is TGTGCCACCAGTGATTTAGCGACAGGGGGGCCAGATACGCAGTATTTT. Amino acid sequence: CATSDLATGGPDTQYF. The rearrangement uses TRBV24-1 and TRBJ2-3; 9 nucleotides agree with TRBD1. CDR1 and CDR2 (germline): KGHDR, SFDVKD. V trimming: 1 base; J trimming: 4 bases; junction bases outside the gene matches: 5. The CDR3 length is 16 residues.

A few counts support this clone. The CDR3 region has the DNA TGTGCCAGCAGTTGGCAGGGGCAGAACACTGAAGCTTTCTTT. Translation: CASSWQGQNTEAFF. The V call is TRBV28, the J call TRBJ1-1; possibly TRBD1 for D (6 bases). CDR1 and CDR2 (germline): MDHEN, SYDVKM. V was pared by 4 bases and J by 1 base, with 10 bases between. The CDR3 spans 14 residues.

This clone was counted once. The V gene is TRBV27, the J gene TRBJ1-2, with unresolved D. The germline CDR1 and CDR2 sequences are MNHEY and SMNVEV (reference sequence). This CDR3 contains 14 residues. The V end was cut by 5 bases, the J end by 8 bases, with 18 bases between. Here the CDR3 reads CASSVGSTGPGYTF. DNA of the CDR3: TGTGCCAGCAGTGTAGGCTCCACGGGTCCGGGCTACACCTTC.

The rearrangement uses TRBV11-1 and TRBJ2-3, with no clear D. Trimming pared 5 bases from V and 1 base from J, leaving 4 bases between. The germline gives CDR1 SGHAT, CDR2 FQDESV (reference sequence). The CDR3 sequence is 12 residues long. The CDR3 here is CASSRGTDTQYF. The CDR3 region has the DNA TGTGCCAGCAGCCGCGGCACAGATACGCAGTATTTT.

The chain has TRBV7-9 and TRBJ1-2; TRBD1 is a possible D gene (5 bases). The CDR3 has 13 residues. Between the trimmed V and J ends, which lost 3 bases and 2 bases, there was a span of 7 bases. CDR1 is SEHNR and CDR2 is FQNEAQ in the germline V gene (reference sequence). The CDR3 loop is CASSFKGNYGYTF. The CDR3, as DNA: TGTGCCAGCAGCTTTAAGGGGAACTATGGCTACACCTTC. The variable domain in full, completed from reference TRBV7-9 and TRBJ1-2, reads DTGVSQNPRHKITKRGQNVTFRCDPISEHNRLYWYRQTLGQGPEFLTYFQNEAQLEKSRLLSDRFSAERPKGSFSTLEIQRTEQGDSAMYLCASSFKGNYGYTFGSGTRLTVV.

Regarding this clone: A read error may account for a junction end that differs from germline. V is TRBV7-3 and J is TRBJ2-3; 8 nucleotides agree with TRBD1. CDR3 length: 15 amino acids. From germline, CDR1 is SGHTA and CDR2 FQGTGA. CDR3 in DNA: TGTGCCAGCAGCGTAACAGGGGGTAGCACAGATACGCAGTATTTT. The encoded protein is CASSVTGGSTDTQYF.

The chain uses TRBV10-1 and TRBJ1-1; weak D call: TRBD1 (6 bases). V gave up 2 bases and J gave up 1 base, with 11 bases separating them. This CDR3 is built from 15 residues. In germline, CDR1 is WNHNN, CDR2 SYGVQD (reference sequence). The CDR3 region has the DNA TGCGCCAGCAGTGAGACGACAGGCGAGAACACTGAAGCTTTCTTT. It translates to CASSETTGENTEAFF.

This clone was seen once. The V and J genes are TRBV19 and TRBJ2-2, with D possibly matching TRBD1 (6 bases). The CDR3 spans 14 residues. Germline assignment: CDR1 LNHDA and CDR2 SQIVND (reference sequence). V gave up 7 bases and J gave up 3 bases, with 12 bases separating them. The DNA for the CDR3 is TGTGCCAGTACCCTGGGGGCCCACACCGGGGAGCTGTTTTTT. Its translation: CASTLGAHTGELFF. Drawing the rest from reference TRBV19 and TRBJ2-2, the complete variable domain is DGGITQSPKYLFRKEGQNVTLSCEQNLNHDAMYWYRQDPGQGLRLIYYSQIVNDFQKGDIAEGYSVSREKKESFPLTVTSAQKNPTAFYLCASTLGAHTGELFFGEGSRLTVL.

The CDR3 coding sequence is TGTGCCAGCAGCTCATATACAGGGGGCACTAATGAAAAACTGTTTTTT. As protein: CASSSYTGGTNEKLFF. The chain recombines TRBV5-4 with TRBJ1-4; 9 bases match TRBD1. Germline V gene lookup returns CDR1 SGHNT and CDR2 YYREEE (reference sequence). With V trimmed by 3 bases and J by 2 bases, 5 bases remained unmatched. CDR3 size: 16 residues. The full variable domain, completed using reference TRBV5-4 and TRBJ1-4, is ETGVTQSPTHLIKTRGQQVTLRCSSQSGHNTVSWYQQALGQGPQFIFQYYREEENGRGNFPPRFSGLQFPNYSSELNVNALELDDSALYLCASSSYTGGTNEKLFFGSGTQLSVL.

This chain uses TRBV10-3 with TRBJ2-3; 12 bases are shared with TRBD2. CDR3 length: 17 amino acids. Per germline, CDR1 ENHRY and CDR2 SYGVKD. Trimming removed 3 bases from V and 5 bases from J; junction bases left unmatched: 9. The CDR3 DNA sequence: TGTGCCATCAGTGATAGTAGTCTAGCGGGGGGGCTAGATACGCAGTATTTT. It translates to CAISDSSLAGGLDTQYF.

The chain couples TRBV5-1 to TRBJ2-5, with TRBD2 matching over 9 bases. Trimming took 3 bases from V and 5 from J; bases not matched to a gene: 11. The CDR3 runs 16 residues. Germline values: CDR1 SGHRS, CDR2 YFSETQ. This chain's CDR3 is CASSWNSGGSEETQYF. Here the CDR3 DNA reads TGCGCCAGCAGCTGGAATAGCGGGGGATCGGAGGAGACCCAGTACTTC.

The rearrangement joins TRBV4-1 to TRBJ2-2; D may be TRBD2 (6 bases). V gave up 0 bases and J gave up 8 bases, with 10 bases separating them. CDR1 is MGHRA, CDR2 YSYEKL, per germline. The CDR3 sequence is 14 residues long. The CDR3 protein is CASSQDGGAGELFF. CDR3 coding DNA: TGCGCCAGCAGCCAAGACGGAGGGGCGGGGGAGCTGTTTTTT.

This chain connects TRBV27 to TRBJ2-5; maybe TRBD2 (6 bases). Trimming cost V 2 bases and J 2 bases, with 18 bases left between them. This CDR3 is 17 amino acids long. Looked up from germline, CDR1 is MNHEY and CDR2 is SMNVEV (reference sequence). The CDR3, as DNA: TGTGCCAGCAGTTTAATAGGTAGCGGAGGAGGTCAAGAGACCCAGTACTTC. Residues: CASSLIGSGGGQETQYF.

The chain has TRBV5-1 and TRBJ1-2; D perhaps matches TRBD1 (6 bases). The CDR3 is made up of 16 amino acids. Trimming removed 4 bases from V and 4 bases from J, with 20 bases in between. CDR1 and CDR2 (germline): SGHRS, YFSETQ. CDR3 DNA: TGCGCCAGCAGCCCCAGTGGGGGGGGCCGAGGCTATGGCTACACCTTC. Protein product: CASSPSGGGRGYGYTF.

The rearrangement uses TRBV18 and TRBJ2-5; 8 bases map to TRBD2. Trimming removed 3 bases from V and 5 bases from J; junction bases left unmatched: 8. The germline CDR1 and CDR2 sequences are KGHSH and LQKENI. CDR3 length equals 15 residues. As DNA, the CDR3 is TGTGCCAGCTCACCCCCCGGGGGGGGGTTGGAGACCCAGTACTTC. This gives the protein CASSPPGGGLETQYF.

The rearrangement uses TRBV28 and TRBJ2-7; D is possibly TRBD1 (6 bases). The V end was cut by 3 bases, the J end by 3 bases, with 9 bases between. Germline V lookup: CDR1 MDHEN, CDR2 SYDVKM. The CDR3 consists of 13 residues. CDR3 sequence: CASSFTGIYEQYF. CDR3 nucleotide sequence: TGTGCCAGCAGTTTTACAGGGATCTACGAGCAGTACTTC. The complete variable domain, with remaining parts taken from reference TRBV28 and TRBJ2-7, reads DVKVTQSSRYLVKRTGEKVFLECVQDMDHENMFWYRQDPGLGLRLIYFSYDVKMKEKGDIPEGYSVSREKKERFSLILESASTNQTSMYLCASSFTGIYEQYFGPGTRLTVT.

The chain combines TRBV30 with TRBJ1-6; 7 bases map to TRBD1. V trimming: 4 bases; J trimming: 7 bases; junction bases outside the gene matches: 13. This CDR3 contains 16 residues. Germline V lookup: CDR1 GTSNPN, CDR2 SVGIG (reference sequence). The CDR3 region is CAWIRGGGARNSPLHF. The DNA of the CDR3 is TGTGCCTGGATTAGGGGAGGGGGCGCGAGGAATTCACCCCTCCACTTT.

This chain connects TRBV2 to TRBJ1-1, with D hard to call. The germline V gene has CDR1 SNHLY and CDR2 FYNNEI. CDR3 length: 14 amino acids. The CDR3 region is CVTSGFGVTTEAFF. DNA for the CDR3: TGTGTGACCAGTGGGTTCGGGGTAACCACTGAAGCTTTCTTT.

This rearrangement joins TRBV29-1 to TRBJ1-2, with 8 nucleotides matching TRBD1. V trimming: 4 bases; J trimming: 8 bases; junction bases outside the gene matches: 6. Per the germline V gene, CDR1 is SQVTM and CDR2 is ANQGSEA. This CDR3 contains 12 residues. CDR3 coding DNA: TGCAGCGTTGGCGACAGGGGTACCGGCTACACCTTC. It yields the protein CSVGDRGTGYTF.